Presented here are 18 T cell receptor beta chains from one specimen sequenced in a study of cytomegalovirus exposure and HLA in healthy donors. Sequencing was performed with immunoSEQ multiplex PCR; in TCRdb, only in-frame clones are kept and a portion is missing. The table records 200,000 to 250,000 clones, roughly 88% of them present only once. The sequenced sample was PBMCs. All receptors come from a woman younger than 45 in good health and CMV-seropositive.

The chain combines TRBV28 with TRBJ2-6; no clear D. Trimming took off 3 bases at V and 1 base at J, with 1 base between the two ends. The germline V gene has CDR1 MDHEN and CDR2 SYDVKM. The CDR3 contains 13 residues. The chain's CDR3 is CASSLSGANVLTF. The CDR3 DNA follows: TGTGCCAGCAGTTTGTCTGGGGCCAACGTCCTGACTTTC.

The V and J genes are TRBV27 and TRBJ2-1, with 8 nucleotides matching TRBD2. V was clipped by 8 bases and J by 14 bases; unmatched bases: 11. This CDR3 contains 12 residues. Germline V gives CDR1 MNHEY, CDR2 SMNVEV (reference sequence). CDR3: CASGLAGIKEFF. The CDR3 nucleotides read TGTGCCAGCGGATTAGCGGGAATAAAGGAGTTCTTC.

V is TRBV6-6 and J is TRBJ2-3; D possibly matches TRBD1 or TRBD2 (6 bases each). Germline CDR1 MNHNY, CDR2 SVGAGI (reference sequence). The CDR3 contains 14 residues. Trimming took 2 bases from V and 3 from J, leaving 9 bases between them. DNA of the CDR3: TGTGCCAGCAGTTACAGGGGGGAGACAGATACGCAGTATTTT. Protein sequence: CASSYRGETDTQYF.

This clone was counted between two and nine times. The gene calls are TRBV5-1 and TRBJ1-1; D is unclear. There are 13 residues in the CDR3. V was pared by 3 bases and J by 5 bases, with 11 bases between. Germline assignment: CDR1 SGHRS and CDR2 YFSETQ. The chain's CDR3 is CASSSARGTEAFF. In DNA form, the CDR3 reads TGCGCCAGCAGCTCTGCTCGAGGGACTGAAGCTTTCTTT.

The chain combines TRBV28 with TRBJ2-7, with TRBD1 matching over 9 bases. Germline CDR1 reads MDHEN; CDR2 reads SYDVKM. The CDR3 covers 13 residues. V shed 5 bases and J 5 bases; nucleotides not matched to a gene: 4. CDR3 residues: CASSQDRGHEQYF. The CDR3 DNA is TGTGCCAGCAGTCAGGACAGGGGCCACGAGCAGTACTTC.

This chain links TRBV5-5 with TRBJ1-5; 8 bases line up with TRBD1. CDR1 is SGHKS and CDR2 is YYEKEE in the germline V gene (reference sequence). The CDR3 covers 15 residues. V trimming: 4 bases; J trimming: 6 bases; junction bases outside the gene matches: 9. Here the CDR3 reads CASSKDQGAGQPQHF. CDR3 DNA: TGTGCCAGCAGCAAAGATCAGGGGGCAGGTCAGCCCCAGCATTTT. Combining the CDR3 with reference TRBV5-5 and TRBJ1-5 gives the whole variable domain DAGVTQSPTHLIKTRGQQVTLRCSPISGHKSVSWYQQVLGQGPQFIFQYYEKEERGRGNFPDRFSARQFPNYSSELNVNALLLGDSALYLCASSKDQGAGQPQHFGDGTRLSIL.

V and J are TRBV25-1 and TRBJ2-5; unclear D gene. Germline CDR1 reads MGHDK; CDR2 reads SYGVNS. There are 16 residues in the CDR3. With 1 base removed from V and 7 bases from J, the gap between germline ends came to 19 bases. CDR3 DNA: TGTGCCAGCAGTGAATTTTCACCTAGAAAACCAGGGACCCAGTACTTC. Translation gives CASSEFSPRKPGTQYF.

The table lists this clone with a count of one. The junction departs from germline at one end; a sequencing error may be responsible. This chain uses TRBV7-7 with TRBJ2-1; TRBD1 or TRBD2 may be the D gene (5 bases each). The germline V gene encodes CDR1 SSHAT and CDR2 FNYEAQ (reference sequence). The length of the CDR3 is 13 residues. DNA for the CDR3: TGTGCTAGCAGCTGGGGACCCAACAATGAGCAGTTCTTC. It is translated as CASSWGPNNEQFF.

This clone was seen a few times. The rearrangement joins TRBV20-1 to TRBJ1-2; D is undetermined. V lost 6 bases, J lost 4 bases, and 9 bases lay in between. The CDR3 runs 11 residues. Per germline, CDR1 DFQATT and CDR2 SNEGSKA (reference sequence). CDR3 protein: CSANHGYGYTF. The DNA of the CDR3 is TGCAGTGCCAATCACGGCTATGGCTACACCTTC.

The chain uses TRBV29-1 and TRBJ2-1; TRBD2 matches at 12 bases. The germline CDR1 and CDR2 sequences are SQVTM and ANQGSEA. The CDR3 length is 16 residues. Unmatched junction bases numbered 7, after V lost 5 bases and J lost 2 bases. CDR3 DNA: TGCAGCGTTTCCGGGACTAGCGGGCAGACCTACAATGAGCAGTTCTTC. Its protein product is CSVSGTSGQTYNEQFF.

The CDR3 DNA sequence: TGTGCCAGCAGCCCAACTAGCGGGATCACAGATACGCAGTATTTT. This gives the protein CASSPTSGITDTQYF. The chain carries TRBV9 and TRBJ2-3; 10 nucleotides agree with TRBD2. There are 15 residues in the CDR3. Germline V CDR1 and CDR2: SGDLS, YYNGEE. J lost 2 bases, V lost 4 bases, and 4 bases had no gene match. Together with reference TRBV9 and TRBJ2-3, the CDR3 gives the full variable domain: DSGVTQTPKHLITATGQRVTLRCSPRSGDLSVYWYQQSLDQGLQFLIQYYNGEERAKGNILERFSAQQFPDLHSELNLSSLELGDSALYFCASSPTSGITDTQYFGPGTRLTVL.

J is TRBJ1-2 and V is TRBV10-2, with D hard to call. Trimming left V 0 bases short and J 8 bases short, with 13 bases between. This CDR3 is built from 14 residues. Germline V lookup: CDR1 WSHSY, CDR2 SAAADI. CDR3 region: CASSESTGLGGYTF. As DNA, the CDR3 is TGCGCCAGCAGTGAGTCGACCGGCCTGGGAGGCTACACCTTC.

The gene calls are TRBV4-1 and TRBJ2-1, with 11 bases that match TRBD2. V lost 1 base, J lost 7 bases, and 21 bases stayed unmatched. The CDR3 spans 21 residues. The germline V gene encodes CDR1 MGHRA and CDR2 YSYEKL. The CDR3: CASSQGMPASEVAGGGNEQFF. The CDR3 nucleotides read TGCGCCAGCAGCCAAGGAATGCCGGCCAGTGAAGTAGCGGGAGGGGGGAATGAGCAGTTCTTC.

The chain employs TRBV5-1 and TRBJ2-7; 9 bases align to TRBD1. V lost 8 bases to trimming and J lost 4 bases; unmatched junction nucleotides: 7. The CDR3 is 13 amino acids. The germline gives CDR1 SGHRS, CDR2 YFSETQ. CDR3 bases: TGCGCCAGTGGATCCGGGACAGGGTACGAGCAGTACTTC. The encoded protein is CASGSGTGYEQYF.

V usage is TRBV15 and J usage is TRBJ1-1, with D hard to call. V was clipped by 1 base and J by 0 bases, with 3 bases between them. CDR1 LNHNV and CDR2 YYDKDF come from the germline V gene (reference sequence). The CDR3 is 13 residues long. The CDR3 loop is CATSRVVNTEAFF. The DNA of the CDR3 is TGTGCCACCAGCAGAGTAGTGAACACTGAAGCTTTCTTT.

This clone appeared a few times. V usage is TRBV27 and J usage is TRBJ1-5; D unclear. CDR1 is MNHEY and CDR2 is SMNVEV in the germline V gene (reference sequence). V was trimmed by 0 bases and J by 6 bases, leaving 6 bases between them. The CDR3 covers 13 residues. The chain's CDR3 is CASSLSVSQPQHF. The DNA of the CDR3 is TGTGCCAGCAGTTTATCTGTTTCTCAGCCCCAGCATTTT.

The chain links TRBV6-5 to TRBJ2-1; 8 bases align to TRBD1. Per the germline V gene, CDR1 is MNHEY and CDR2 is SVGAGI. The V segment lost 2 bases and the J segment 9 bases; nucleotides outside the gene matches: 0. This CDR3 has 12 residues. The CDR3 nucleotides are TGTGCCAGCAGTTACGGGACAGGTGAGCAGTTCTTC. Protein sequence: CASSYGTGEQFF.

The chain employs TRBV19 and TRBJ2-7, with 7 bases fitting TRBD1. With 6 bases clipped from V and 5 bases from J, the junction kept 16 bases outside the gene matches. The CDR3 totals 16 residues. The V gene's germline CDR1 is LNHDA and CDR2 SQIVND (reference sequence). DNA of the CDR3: TGTGCCAGTAGCCCACAAGGGGGCAGGGGAAGCGACGAGCAGTACTTC. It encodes CASSPQGGRGSDEQYF.